Listed below are T cell receptor beta chains from one sample, sequenced in a study of identical twins. Each CDR3 protein is one row after TCRdb ran MiXCR on the 5' RACE reads. Among some 730,000 distinct CDR3 sequences listed, 15% to 20% were seen once. A further study also used this sample, focusing on T cells expressing NK-cell markers.

The source material was PBMCs. These receptors all come from a woman between 18 and 29 years old in good health. The CDR3 runs from the conserved cysteine through the conserved F or W. A D gene is named only where the DNA matches it firmly. Some rows mark clone size as missing; the rest say once, few, many or name a class of expanded clone.

d_gene: .; v_gene: TRBV6-1; j_gene: TRBJ1-2; abundance: few; CDR3nt: TGTGCCAGCACCCCAGGGTTCGGGATGGACTATGGCTACACCTTC; CDR3aa: CASTPGFGMDYGYTF
d_gene: .; v_gene: TRBV5-5; j_gene: TRBJ1-5; abundance: few; CDR3nt: TGTGCCAGCAGCCCCCTCTCGGGAGGGCTAAATCAGCCCCAGCATTTT; CDR3aa: CASSPLSGGLNQPQHF
d_gene: TRBD1; v_gene: TRBV25-1; j_gene: TRBJ2-7; abundance: many; CDR3nt: TGTGCCACAGGACAGGGGACCTACGAGCAGTACTTC; CDR3aa: CATGQGTYEQYF
d_gene: TRBD2; v_gene: TRBV5-1; j_gene: TRBJ2-7; abundance: many; CDR3nt: TGCGCCAGCAGAACGAGGACGGGAGGCTTCGAGGTACCGCAGTACTTC; CDR3aa: CASRTRTGGFEVPQYF
d_gene: TRBD1; v_gene: TRBV10-3; j_gene: TRBJ2-1; abundance: .; CDR3nt: TGTGCCATCAGTGAGCCGGGGGAGGGACAGGGAGGATACAATGAGCAGTTCTTC; CDR3aa: CAISEPGEGQGGYNEQFF
d_gene: TRBD1; v_gene: TRBV6-5; j_gene: TRBJ1-1; abundance: few; CDR3nt: TGTGCCAGCAGTTACTCAGGGACAGGGAGGAACACTGAAGCTTTCTTT; CDR3aa: CASSYSGTGRNTEAFF
d_gene: .; v_gene: TRBV10-3; j_gene: TRBJ1-1; abundance: .; CDR3nt: TGTGCCATCAGTGAGTCCCAGGCATCCACTGAAGCTTTCTTT; CDR3aa: CAISESQASTEAFF
d_gene: .; v_gene: TRBV20-1; j_gene: TRBJ1-1; abundance: many; CDR3nt: TGCAGTGCTAGAGATCACACTGAAGCTTTCTTT; CDR3aa: CSARDHTEAFF
d_gene: .; v_gene: TRBV5-8; j_gene: TRBJ1-6; abundance: .; CDR3nt: TGTGCCAGCACTTGGGTAGGGATCAATTCACCCCTCCACTTT; CDR3aa: CASTWVGINSPLHF
d_gene: TRBD2; v_gene: TRBV20-1; j_gene: TRBJ2-1; abundance: few; CDR3nt: TGCAGTGCTTCGCTAGCGGGATACAATGAGCAGTTCTTC; CDR3aa: CSASLAGYNEQFF
d_gene: TRBD1; v_gene: TRBV20-1; j_gene: TRBJ2-7; abundance: few; CDR3nt: TGCAGTGCAAAAACCGGGACAGGGAATAACGAGCAGTACTTC; CDR3aa: CSAKTGTGNNEQYF
d_gene: .; v_gene: TRBV12-5; j_gene: TRBJ2-6; abundance: few; CDR3nt: TGTGCTAGTGGTTTGGTTGGGGCTGCTGGGGCCAACGTCCTGACTTTC; CDR3aa: CASGLVGAAGANVLTF
d_gene: .; v_gene: TRBV5-6; j_gene: TRBJ2-7; abundance: .; CDR3nt: TGTGCCAGCAGCCCCTGGGAGGGGGTGCCCTACGAGCAGTACTTC; CDR3aa: CASSPWEGVPYEQYF
d_gene: .; v_gene: TRBV19; j_gene: TRBJ1-5; abundance: .; CDR3nt: TGTGCCAGTAGTGCCCGGGGATCGGGTAATCAGCCCCAGCATTTT; CDR3aa: CASSARGSGNQPQHF
d_gene: .; v_gene: TRBV18; j_gene: TRBJ1-2; abundance: .; CDR3nt: TGTGCCAGCTCACCAGTGACAGGAGATTATGGCTACACCTTC; CDR3aa: CASSPVTGDYGYTF
d_gene: .; v_gene: TRBV2; j_gene: TRBJ2-7; abundance: .; CDR3nt: TGTGCCAGCAGCGCTTTGGTGGGGCAGTACTTC; CDR3aa: CASSALVGQYF
d_gene: TRBD1; v_gene: TRBV9; j_gene: TRBJ2-7; abundance: .; CDR3nt: TGTGCCAGCAGCCTCCAGGGGGCCGTGGGCTACGAGCAGTACTTC; CDR3aa: CASSLQGAVGYEQYF
d_gene: TRBD1; v_gene: TRBV7-9; j_gene: TRBJ2-3; abundance: many; CDR3nt: TGTGCCAGCGGCGGCGGGACAGGTGGAGATACGCAGTATTTT; CDR3aa: CASGGGTGGDTQYF
d_gene: .; v_gene: TRBV10-3; j_gene: TRBJ2-7; abundance: .; CDR3nt: TGTGCCATCAGTGAGCCACAGGGTTACGAGCAGTACTTC; CDR3aa: CAISEPQGYEQYF
d_gene: .; v_gene: TRBV5-1; j_gene: TRBJ2-2; abundance: .; CDR3nt: TGCGCCAGCAGCCACAGATGGGACCCCCAGGGACCCGGGGAGCTGTTTTTT; CDR3aa: CASSHRWDPQGPGELFF